The rows below give T cell receptor beta chains drawn from one sample of a study of T cell responses to AZD1222 COVID-19 vaccine. Measured with immunoSEQ multiplex PCR; TCRdb has only the in-frame clones, and not every one. The data contain roughly 120,000 clones, about 94% of them seen just once; the ten biggest clones take up about 3%. The sequences come from peripheral blood, collected 28 days after the second AZD1222 dose. These receptors all come from an adult who received the AZD1222 COVID-19 vaccine. Each CDR3 is given with its conserved first and last residue. Each record gives: V gene, D gene, clone size, J gene, CDR3 DNA, CDR3 protein. D genes are given only for firm matches. Rows may omit the clone size; those that give it use once, few, many or a size class.

TRBV5-1	NA	NA	TRBJ2-5	TGCGCCAGCAGCTTCTCCGGAGAGACCCAGTACTTC	CASSFSGETQYF
TRBV7-9	NA	NA	TRBJ2-7	TGTGCCAGCAGCTTCCCCGGACCTTCCTACGAGCAGTACTTC	CASSFPGPSYEQYF
TRBV30	NA	NA	TRBJ1-1	TGTGCCTGGAGACACAGGGTAGATGAAGCTTTCTTT	CAWRHRVDEAFF
TRBV6-6	NA	once	TRBJ2-6	TGTGCCAGCAGTCCCTGGGACACCAGCTCTGGGGCCAACGTCCTGACTTTC	CASSPWDTSSGANVLTF
TRBV12-3/TRBV12-4	NA	NA	TRBJ1-2	TGTGCCAGCCGACAGCCTCCTGAAAGCTACACCTTC	CASRQPPESYTF
TRBV7-6	TRBD1	NA	TRBJ1-2	TGTGCCAGCAGCTCAGGGGGCGCGGATGGCTACACCTTC	CASSSGGADGYTF
TRBV27	NA	NA	TRBJ1-1	TGTGCCAGCAGCCCAGACGCCTCCGAAGCTTTCTTT	CASSPDASEAFF
TRBV6-6	NA	NA	TRBJ1-5	TGTGCCAGCAGTTACGGGGGGAACAATCAGCCCCAGCATTTT	CASSYGGNNQPQHF
TRBV3-1/TRBV3-2	NA	NA	TRBJ2-3	TGTGCCAGCAGCCTCGGGAGTCAATCAGATACGCAGTATTTT	CASSLGSQSDTQYF
TRBV12-3/TRBV12-4	NA	NA	TRBJ1-2	TGTGCCAGCAACATAGGTGACTCCTATGGCTACACCTTC	CASNIGDSYGYTF
TRBV5-1	NA	NA	TRBJ2-2	TGCGCCAGCAGCTTAATTCACACAGGCTTGGGGAACGGGGAGCTGTTTTTT	CASSLIHTGLGNGELFF
TRBV11-1	NA	once	TRBJ2-5	TGTGCCAGCAGCCCCGACTCGGGGGACTTCTGGGAGACCCAGTACTTC	CASSPDSGDFWETQYF
TRBV29-1	TRBD2	NA	TRBJ2-1	TGCAGCGTTGACCGCGGGGGGGATGAGCAGTTCTTC	CSVDRGGDEQFF
TRBV15	NA	NA	TRBJ1-4	TGTGCCACCGGCAAGGGAGAGAGAGGAAAACTGTTTTTT	CATGKGERGKLFF
TRBV5-4	NA	once	TRBJ1-5	TGTGCCAGCAGCATAGGAGGGAATCAGCCCCAGCATTTT	CASSIGGNQPQHF
TRBV27	NA	NA	TRBJ1-2	TGTGCCAGCAGTTTATCAAGGTTCCCCCATGGCTACACCTTC	CASSLSRFPHGYTF
TRBV5-4	TRBD2	NA	TRBJ2-2	TGTGCCAGCACGACCGGGACTAGCCGCACCGGGGAGCTGTTTTTT	CASTTGTSRTGELFF